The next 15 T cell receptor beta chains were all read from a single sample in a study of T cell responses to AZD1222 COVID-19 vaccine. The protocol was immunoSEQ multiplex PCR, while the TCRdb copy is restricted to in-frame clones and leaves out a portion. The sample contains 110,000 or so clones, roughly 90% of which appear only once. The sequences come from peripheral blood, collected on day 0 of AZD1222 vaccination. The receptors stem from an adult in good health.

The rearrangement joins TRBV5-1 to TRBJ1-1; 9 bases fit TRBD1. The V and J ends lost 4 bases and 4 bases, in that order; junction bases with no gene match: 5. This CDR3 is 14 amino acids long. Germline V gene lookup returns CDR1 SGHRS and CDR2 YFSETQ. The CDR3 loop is CASSTGTGTTEAFF. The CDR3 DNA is TGCGCCAGCAGCACCGGGACAGGGACCACTGAAGCTTTCTTT.

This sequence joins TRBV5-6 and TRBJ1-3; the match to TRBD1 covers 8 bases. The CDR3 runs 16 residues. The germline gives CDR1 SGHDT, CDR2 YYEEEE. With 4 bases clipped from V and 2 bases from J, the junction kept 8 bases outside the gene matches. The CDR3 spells CASSEDRVSPGNTIYF. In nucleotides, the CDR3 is TGTGCCAGCAGCGAGGACAGGGTTTCTCCTGGAAACACCATATATTTT.

CDR3 sequence: CASSFRLAGSYEQYF. CDR3 bases: TGTGCCAGCAGCTTTAGACTAGCGGGCTCATACGAGCAGTACTTC. The genes are TRBV5-8 and TRBJ2-7, with 10 bases lining up with TRBD2. This CDR3 region has 15 residues. The J segment lost 4 bases and the V segment lost 2 bases, leaving 6 bases of the junction unmatched. Germline loops: CDR1 SGHTS, CDR2 YDEGEE.

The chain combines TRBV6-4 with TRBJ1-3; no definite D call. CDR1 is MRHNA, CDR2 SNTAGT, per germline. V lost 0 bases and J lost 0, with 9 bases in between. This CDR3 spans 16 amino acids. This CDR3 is CASSDSSSLSGNTIYF. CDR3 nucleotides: TGTGCCAGCAGTGACTCGTCTTCCCTCTCTGGAAACACCATATATTTT.

The CDR3 DNA reads TGTGCCAGCAGCCTACCGCAATATGAGCAGTTCTTC. Translating it yields CASSLPQYEQFF. The rearrangement joins TRBV7-2 to TRBJ2-1, with D hard to call. V lost 5 bases and J lost 8, with 10 bases in between. Germline V gives CDR1 SGHTA, CDR2 FQGNSA. CDR3 length: 12 residues.

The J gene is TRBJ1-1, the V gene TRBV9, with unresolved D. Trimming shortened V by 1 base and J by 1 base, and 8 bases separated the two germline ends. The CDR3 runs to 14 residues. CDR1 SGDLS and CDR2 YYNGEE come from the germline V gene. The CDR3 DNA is TGTGCCAGCAGCGTAATCCGACGGAACACTGAAGCTTTCTTT. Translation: CASSVIRRNTEAFF.

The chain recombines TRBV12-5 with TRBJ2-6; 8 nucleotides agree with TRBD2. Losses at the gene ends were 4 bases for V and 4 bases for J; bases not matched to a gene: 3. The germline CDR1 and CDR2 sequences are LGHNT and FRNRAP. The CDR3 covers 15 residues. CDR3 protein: CASGSAGAGANVLTF. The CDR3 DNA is TGTGCTAGTGGTTCAGCGGGGGCCGGGGCCAACGTCCTGACTTTC.

The CDR3 DNA follows: TGTGCCAGTAGTCCCTCGGCAGCTAGCACAGATACGCAGTATTTT. Protein product: CASSPSAASTDTQYF. The V and J genes are TRBV19 and TRBJ2-3; D gene ambiguous. The CDR3 runs 15 residues. The V end was cut by 5 bases, the J end by 0 bases, with 12 bases between. The germline V gene has CDR1 LNHDA and CDR2 SQIVND (reference sequence).

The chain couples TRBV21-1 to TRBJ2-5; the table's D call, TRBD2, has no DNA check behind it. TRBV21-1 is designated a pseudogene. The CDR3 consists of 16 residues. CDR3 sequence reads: CASSGGGKGVKETQYF. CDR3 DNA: TGTGCCAGCAGCGGGGGAGGAAAAGGAGTTAAAGAGACCCAGTACTTC.

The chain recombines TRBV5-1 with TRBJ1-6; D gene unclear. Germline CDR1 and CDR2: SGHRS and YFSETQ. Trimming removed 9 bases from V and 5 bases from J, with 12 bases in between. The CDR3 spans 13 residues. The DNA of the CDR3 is TGCGCCACCGCTTCCGGGGATAATTCACCCCTCCACTTT. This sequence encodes CATASGDNSPLHF.

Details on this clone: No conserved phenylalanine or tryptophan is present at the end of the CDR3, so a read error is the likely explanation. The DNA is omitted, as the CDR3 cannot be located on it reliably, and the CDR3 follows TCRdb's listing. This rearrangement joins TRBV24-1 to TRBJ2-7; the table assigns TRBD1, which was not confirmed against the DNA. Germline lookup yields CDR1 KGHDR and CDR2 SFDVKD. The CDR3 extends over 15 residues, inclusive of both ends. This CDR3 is CATSDLPFVLGGYGT.

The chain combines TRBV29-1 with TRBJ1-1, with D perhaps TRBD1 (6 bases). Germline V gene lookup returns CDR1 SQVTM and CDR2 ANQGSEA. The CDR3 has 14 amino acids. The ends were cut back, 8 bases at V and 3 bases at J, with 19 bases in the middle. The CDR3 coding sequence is TGCAGCTCATTAGGGGGTAGAGGCGACACTGAAGCTTTCTTT. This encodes CSSLGGRGDTEAFF.

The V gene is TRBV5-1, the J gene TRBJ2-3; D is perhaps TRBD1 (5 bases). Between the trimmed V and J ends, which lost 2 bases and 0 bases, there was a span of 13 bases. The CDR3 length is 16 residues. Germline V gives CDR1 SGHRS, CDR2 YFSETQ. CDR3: CASSLGAATSTDTQYF. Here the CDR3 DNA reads TGCGCCAGCAGCTTAGGGGCAGCGACTAGCACAGATACGCAGTATTTT.

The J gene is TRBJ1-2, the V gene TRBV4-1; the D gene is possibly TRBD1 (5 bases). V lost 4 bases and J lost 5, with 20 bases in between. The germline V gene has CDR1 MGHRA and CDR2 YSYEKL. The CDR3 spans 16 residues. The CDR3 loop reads CASSPPLGGRRYGYTF. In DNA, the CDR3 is TGCGCCAGCAGCCCCCCCCTTGGGGGGAGGAGGTATGGCTACACCTTC.

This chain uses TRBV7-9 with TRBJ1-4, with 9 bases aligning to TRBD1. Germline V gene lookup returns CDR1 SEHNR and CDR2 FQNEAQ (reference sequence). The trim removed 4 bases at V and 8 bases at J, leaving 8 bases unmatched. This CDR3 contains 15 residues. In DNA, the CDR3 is TGTGCCAGCAGCTCCGGGACAGGGTTTCGGGAAAAACTGTTTTTT. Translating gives CASSSGTGFREKLFF.